The rows below give T cell receptor beta chains drawn from one sample of a study of immune heterogeneity within non-small cell lung tumors. TCRdb analysed the multiplex PCR reads with MiXCR anew, one entry per CDR3 protein. Among about 34,000 distinct CDR3 sequences listed, around 28% were seen once. Sequenced: lung tumor tissue. These receptors all come from a man aged 35-49 years with non-small cell lung cancer. Each CDR3 is given with its conserved first and last residue. A D gene is named only where the DNA matches it firmly. Size is omitted from some rows. Given values are once, few, many or a class for expanded clones.

d_gene: TRBD1; abundance: many; j_gene: TRBJ1-2; v_gene: TRBV19; CDR3nt: TGTGCCAGCAGTTCAGGGGGCCAAATCCTCCGCTCTAACTATGGCTACACCTTC; CDR3aa: CASSSGGQILRSNYGYTF
d_gene: TRBD2; abundance: -; j_gene: TRBJ2-7; v_gene: TRBV19; CDR3nt: TGTGCCAGTAGTATAGGTACCGGACTAGCGTTATACGAGCAGTACTTC; CDR3aa: CASSIGTGLALYEQYF
d_gene: -; abundance: few; j_gene: TRBJ2-7; v_gene: TRBV6-1; CDR3nt: TGTGCCAGCAGTGGGCCGACTAGTGGCTACGAGCAGTACTTC; CDR3aa: CASSGPTSGYEQYF
d_gene: -; abundance: many; j_gene: TRBJ1-1; v_gene: TRBV3-1; CDR3nt: TGTGCCAGCAGCCCCAGGGGAATGGGGACTGAAGCTTTCTTT; CDR3aa: CASSPRGMGTEAFF
d_gene: TRBD1; abundance: few; j_gene: TRBJ1-1; v_gene: TRBV6-2/TRBV6-3; CDR3nt: TGTGCCAGCAGTCCGCACAGGGGGAGATACACTGAAGCTTTCTTT; CDR3aa: CASSPHRGRYTEAFF
d_gene: -; abundance: -; j_gene: TRBJ2-2; v_gene: TRBV3-1; CDR3nt: TGTGCCAGCAGCCAAGATGCGGGAACTGGCACCGGGGAGCTGTTTTTT; CDR3aa: CASSQDAGTGTGELFF
d_gene: TRBD1; abundance: many; j_gene: TRBJ1-2; v_gene: TRBV12-3/TRBV12-4; CDR3nt: TGTGCCAGCAGTACCGGGACAGATGTGGGCTACACCTTC; CDR3aa: CASSTGTDVGYTF
d_gene: -; abundance: many; j_gene: TRBJ2-7; v_gene: TRBV27; CDR3nt: TGTGCCAGCAGCAAGGACCCCGGGGTTTCTTACGAGCAGTACTTC; CDR3aa: CASSKDPGVSYEQYF
d_gene: -; abundance: many; j_gene: TRBJ1-3; v_gene: TRBV9; CDR3nt: TGTGCCAGCAGCCCAAGCGGCCAGGGGAGTGGAAACACCATATATTTT; CDR3aa: CASSPSGQGSGNTIYF
d_gene: -; abundance: -; j_gene: TRBJ2-3; v_gene: TRBV9; CDR3nt: TGTGCCAGCAGCGGTGAACCGACAGCCTTAGATACGCAGTATTTT; CDR3aa: CASSGEPTALDTQYF
d_gene: -; abundance: -; j_gene: TRBJ2-2; v_gene: TRBV28; CDR3nt: TGTGCCAGCAGTTTAAGTTTCGGGTGGCTGTTTTTT; CDR3aa: CASSLSFGWLFF
d_gene: -; abundance: -; j_gene: TRBJ2-3; v_gene: TRBV4-3; CDR3nt: TGCGCCAGCAGCCCCCGCCCCGGGGATACGCAGTATTTT; CDR3aa: CASSPRPGDTQYF
d_gene: -; abundance: -; j_gene: TRBJ1-4; v_gene: TRBV2; CDR3nt: TGTGCCAGCAGTGAATCGGGCGTGCTGAATGAAAAACTGTTTTTT; CDR3aa: CASSESGVLNEKLFF
d_gene: TRBD1; abundance: many; j_gene: TRBJ2-7; v_gene: TRBV30; CDR3nt: TGTGCCTGGGATACCCCGGGACAGTCCTACGAGCAGTACTTC; CDR3aa: CAWDTPGQSYEQYF
d_gene: -; abundance: many; j_gene: TRBJ2-7; v_gene: TRBV10-1; CDR3nt: TGCGCCAGCCGCTCGGGCGAGCAGTACTTC; CDR3aa: CASRSGEQYF
d_gene: TRBD1; abundance: -; j_gene: TRBJ2-6; v_gene: TRBV6-1; CDR3nt: TGTGCCAGCAGTCTCGGGACAGGGAAAACTGGGGCCAACGTCCTGACTTTC; CDR3aa: CASSLGTGKTGANVLTF
d_gene: -; abundance: many; j_gene: TRBJ1-3; v_gene: TRBV18; CDR3nt: TGTGCCAGCTCACCATGGGTGGAGAGCTCTGGAAACACCATATATTTT; CDR3aa: CASSPWVESSGNTIYF
d_gene: TRBD2; abundance: -; j_gene: TRBJ2-1; v_gene: TRBV28; CDR3nt: TGTGCCAGCAGCGGACTAGCGGGAGGGCAGAATGAGCAGTTCTTC; CDR3aa: CASSGLAGGQNEQFF
d_gene: TRBD1; abundance: few; j_gene: TRBJ1-2; v_gene: TRBV7-9; CDR3nt: TGTGCCAGCAGCCCGCCGGGACAGGACTATGGCTACACCTTC; CDR3aa: CASSPPGQDYGYTF
d_gene: -; abundance: many; j_gene: TRBJ2-7; v_gene: TRBV20-1; CDR3nt: TGCAGTGCTAGAGATGGGCGACCGCAGTACTTC; CDR3aa: CSARDGRPQYF
d_gene: TRBD1; abundance: -; j_gene: TRBJ2-2; v_gene: TRBV6-5; CDR3nt: TGTGCCAGCAGTTACGGCCAGGGGGCGCGTGGCGGGGAGCCGTTTTTT; CDR3aa: CASSYGQGARGGEPFF
d_gene: -; abundance: many; j_gene: TRBJ2-7; v_gene: TRBV20-1; CDR3nt: TGCAGTGCTAGTTGGGATTCCTACGAGCAGTACTTC; CDR3aa: CSASWDSYEQYF
d_gene: -; abundance: many; j_gene: TRBJ2-7; v_gene: TRBV11-2; CDR3nt: TGTGCCAGCATAAGGCGGTTCGCTCGGGGGAGAGACGGGAAACGCGAGCAGTACTTC; CDR3aa: CASIRRFARGRDGKREQYF
d_gene: -; abundance: medium-sized; j_gene: TRBJ1-5; v_gene: TRBV6-2/TRBV6-3; CDR3nt: TGTGCCAGCAGTTACTCCGACTTTAGCAATCAGCCCCAGCATTTT; CDR3aa: CASSYSDFSNQPQHF
d_gene: -; abundance: many; j_gene: TRBJ1-6; v_gene: TRBV2; CDR3nt: TGTGCCAGCAGTACAAATTTGAGATCACCCCTCCACTTT; CDR3aa: CASSTNLRSPLHF
d_gene: -; abundance: many; j_gene: TRBJ2-5; v_gene: TRBV20-1; CDR3nt: TGCAGTGCTAGCCCGAGACAACTTCAAGAGACCCAGTACTTC; CDR3aa: CSASPRQLQETQYF
d_gene: -; abundance: -; j_gene: TRBJ2-2; v_gene: TRBV19; CDR3nt: TGTACCAGTAGTCCCAGGGCCGGGGAGCTGTTTTTT; CDR3aa: CTSSPRAGELFF
d_gene: TRBD2; abundance: few; j_gene: TRBJ2-1; v_gene: TRBV11-3; CDR3nt: TGTGCCAGCAGCTTCCCGCGGGGGGCCTACAATGAGCAGTTCTTC; CDR3aa: CASSFPRGAYNEQFF
d_gene: -; abundance: -; j_gene: TRBJ2-7; v_gene: TRBV3-1; CDR3nt: TGTGCCAGCACCTTCTCACAGCGGAGCTCCTACGAGCAGTACTTC; CDR3aa: CASTFSQRSSYEQYF
d_gene: -; abundance: many; j_gene: TRBJ1-4; v_gene: TRBV7-3; CDR3nt: TGTGCCAGCAGCTTAACGGGGGCCGGCGGTTCTGAAAAACTGTTTTTT; CDR3aa: CASSLTGAGGSEKLFF
d_gene: TRBD1; abundance: -; j_gene: TRBJ1-1; v_gene: TRBV5-6; CDR3nt: TGTGCCAGCAGCTTGTATCGGGACAGGGGGACTGAAGCTTTCTTT; CDR3aa: CASSLYRDRGTEAFF
d_gene: -; abundance: few; j_gene: TRBJ2-1; v_gene: TRBV7-6; CDR3nt: TGTGCCAGCAGCTTAGCTGGGGTAGCTGTAGGGGAGCAGTTCTTC; CDR3aa: CASSLAGVAVGEQFF
d_gene: TRBD1; abundance: few; j_gene: TRBJ2-7; v_gene: TRBV5-5; CDR3nt: TGTGCCAGCAGCCCTCCCAAAGGGACAGCGACAACCTACGAGCAGTACTTC; CDR3aa: CASSPPKGTATTYEQYF
d_gene: -; abundance: medium-sized; j_gene: TRBJ1-1; v_gene: TRBV30; CDR3nt: TGTGCCTGGGGGCATCGGGGCACTGAAGCTTTCTTT; CDR3aa: CAWGHRGTEAFF
d_gene: -; abundance: -; j_gene: TRBJ1-2; v_gene: TRBV7-3; CDR3nt: TGTGCCTGCAGCCCACGGGGGGGGGATTATGGCTACACCTTC; CDR3aa: CACSPRGGDYGYTF
d_gene: -; abundance: few; j_gene: TRBJ2-1; v_gene: TRBV7-2; CDR3nt: TGTGCCAGCAGCTTCTCCAGAAACAATGAGCAGTTCTTC; CDR3aa: CASSFSRNNEQFF
d_gene: TRBD2; abundance: few; j_gene: TRBJ2-3; v_gene: TRBV20-1; CDR3nt: TGCAGTGCTAGAGGTCAGGCGGGAGGACACACAGATACGCAGTATTTT; CDR3aa: CSARGQAGGHTDTQYF
d_gene: -; abundance: many; j_gene: TRBJ1-2; v_gene: TRBV5-1; CDR3nt: TGCGCCAGCAGCGAGACGGGGCAGAGCTATGGCTACACCTTC; CDR3aa: CASSETGQSYGYTF
d_gene: TRBD1; abundance: -; j_gene: TRBJ2-1; v_gene: TRBV7-9; CDR3nt: TGTGCCAGCAGGATGGGGCAGGGGGTCTACAATGAGCAGTTCTTC; CDR3aa: CASRMGQGVYNEQFF
d_gene: -; abundance: many; j_gene: TRBJ2-2; v_gene: TRBV12-3/TRBV12-4; CDR3nt: TGTGCCAGCAGCCCCGATTTCGGCACGAACACCGGGGAGCTGTTTTTT; CDR3aa: CASSPDFGTNTGELFF
d_gene: -; abundance: many; j_gene: TRBJ1-2; v_gene: TRBV19; CDR3nt: TGTGCCAGTAGCTCGCCGCGTGGACAAATGGATGACGGTGGCTACACCTTC; CDR3aa: CASSSPRGQMDDGGYTF
d_gene: TRBD2; abundance: -; j_gene: TRBJ2-2; v_gene: TRBV6-2/TRBV6-3; CDR3nt: TGTGCCAGCAGTCTAGCGGGCGGGACCGGGGAGCTGTTTTTT; CDR3aa: CASSLAGGTGELFF
d_gene: -; abundance: many; j_gene: TRBJ1-5; v_gene: TRBV6-1; CDR3nt: TGTGCCAGCAGGAAGCCCAATCAGCCCCAGCATTTT; CDR3aa: CASRKPNQPQHF
d_gene: TRBD2; abundance: many; j_gene: TRBJ2-3; v_gene: TRBV6-1; CDR3nt: TGTGCCAGCAGTACCTACCGGGGGACTAGCGAAAATACGCAGTATTTT; CDR3aa: CASSTYRGTSENTQYF
d_gene: TRBD1; abundance: many; j_gene: TRBJ1-5; v_gene: TRBV11-2; CDR3nt: TGTGCCAGCAGCTCGGGACAGGGGGCTCATCAGCCCCAGCATTTT; CDR3aa: CASSSGQGAHQPQHF
d_gene: -; abundance: -; j_gene: TRBJ2-7; v_gene: TRBV11-2; CDR3nt: TGTGCCAGCAGCTTGGAAGTCTCCGAGCAGTACTTC; CDR3aa: CASSLEVSEQYF
d_gene: -; abundance: few; j_gene: TRBJ2-2; v_gene: TRBV19; CDR3nt: TGTGCCAGTGGGACCGGGACCGGGGAGCTGTTTTTT; CDR3aa: CASGTGTGELFF
d_gene: TRBD2; abundance: many; j_gene: TRBJ2-5; v_gene: TRBV20-1; CDR3nt: TGCAGTGCCCATCTAGCGGGCGACGCAGAGACCCAGTACTTC; CDR3aa: CSAHLAGDAETQYF
d_gene: -; abundance: many; j_gene: TRBJ2-7; v_gene: TRBV15; CDR3nt: TGTGCCACCAGCAGAGATGGTTACGAGCAGTACTTC; CDR3aa: CATSRDGYEQYF
d_gene: TRBD1; abundance: many; j_gene: TRBJ1-6; v_gene: TRBV6-4; CDR3nt: TGTGCCAGCAGCGAGACAGGGAAGAATTCACCCCTCCACTTT; CDR3aa: CASSETGKNSPLHF
d_gene: -; abundance: once; j_gene: TRBJ1-5; v_gene: TRBV20-1; CDR3nt: TGCAGTGCTGGGCAAGGCAATCACCCCCAGCATTTT; CDR3aa: CSAGQGNHPQHF
d_gene: -; abundance: medium-sized; j_gene: TRBJ2-2; v_gene: TRBV20-1; CDR3nt: TGCAGTGCTAGAGTAAAGGGCTCCGGGGAGCTGTTTTTT; CDR3aa: CSARVKGSGELFF